This TCR beta chain is from a study of T cells after yellow fever vaccination. Across the whole study: Fractions containing few cells were prepared with SMART-Seq v4 Ultra Low Input.

TCR cDNA was made by 5'RACE template switching, adding a universal primer site and UMIs. In TCRdb, the 5' RACE reads were re-called with MiXCR into one record per CDR3 protein. The repertoire consists of about 120,000 distinct CDR3 sequences, with about 15% occurring once and the leading ten covering about 40%. This clonotype has more than one count but fewer than ten. Antigen specificity is unknown. This CDR3 has 14 amino acids. V lost 2 bases to trimming and J lost 1 base, with 5 bases between them. The V gene's germline CDR1 is MGHRA and CDR2 YSYEKL. Whole-study results and caveats: Among primary-vaccination clones, most reappeared after the booster, at 96% for CD4 and about 90% for CD8. Abundant clonotypes from the bulk population could have been carried over as contaminants into FACS-sorted repertoires.

The receptor was isolated from a man younger than 35 who received the YFV17D yellow fever vaccine. This sequence joins TRBV4-1 and TRBJ2-2; D possibly corresponds to TRBD1 (5 bases). The source material was CD8+ T cells sorted from PBMCs, sampled 5 days after the yellow fever booster vaccination. CDR3 bases: TGCGCCAGCAGCCAAACAGGGAACACCGGGGAGCTGTTTTTT. Its protein product is CASSQTGNTGELFF.